This TCR beta chain was observed in a study of T cell changes during pregnancy in multiple sclerosis. Sequencing was performed with immunoSEQ multiplex PCR; in TCRdb, only in-frame clones are kept and a portion is missing. Of fewer than 85,000 clones detected, around 94% appear once; the ten largest clones hold over 2.5%. Germline CDR1 is MGHRA and CDR2 is YSYEKL. There are 15 residues in the CDR3. V lost 1 base and J 8 bases, leaving 12 bases between the germline ends. Source: peripheral blood, taken in the third trimester of pregnancy. This chain links TRBV4-1 with TRBJ1-6; maybe TRBD1 (5 bases). The clonotype originates from a female donor in good health, enrolled as a control in a pregnancy study. The CDR3 here is CASSQGQGVDSPLHF. CDR3 nucleotides: TGCGCCAGCAGCCAAGGGCAGGGTGTAGATTCACCCCTCCACTTT.